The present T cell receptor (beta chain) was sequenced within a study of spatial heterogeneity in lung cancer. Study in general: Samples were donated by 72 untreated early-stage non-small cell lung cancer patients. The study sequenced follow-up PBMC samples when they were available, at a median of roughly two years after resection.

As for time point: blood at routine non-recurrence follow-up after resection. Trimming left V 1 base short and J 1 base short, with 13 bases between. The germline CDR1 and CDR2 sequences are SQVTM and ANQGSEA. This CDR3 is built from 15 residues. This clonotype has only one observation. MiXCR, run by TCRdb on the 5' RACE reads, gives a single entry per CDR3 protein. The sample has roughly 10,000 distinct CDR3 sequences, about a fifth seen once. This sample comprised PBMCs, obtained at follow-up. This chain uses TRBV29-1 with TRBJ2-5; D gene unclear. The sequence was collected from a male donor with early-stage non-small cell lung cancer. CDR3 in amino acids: CSVEGARLIQETQYF. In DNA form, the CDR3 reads TGCAGCGTTGAAGGAGCGCGGCTTATCCAAGAGACCCAGTACTTC. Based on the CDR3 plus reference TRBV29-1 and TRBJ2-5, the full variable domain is SAVISQKPSRDICQRGTSLTIQCQVDSQVTMMFWYRQQPGQSLTLIATANQGSEATYESGFVIDKFPISRPNLTFSTLTVSNMSPEDSSIYLCSVEGARLIQETQYFGPGTRLLVL.